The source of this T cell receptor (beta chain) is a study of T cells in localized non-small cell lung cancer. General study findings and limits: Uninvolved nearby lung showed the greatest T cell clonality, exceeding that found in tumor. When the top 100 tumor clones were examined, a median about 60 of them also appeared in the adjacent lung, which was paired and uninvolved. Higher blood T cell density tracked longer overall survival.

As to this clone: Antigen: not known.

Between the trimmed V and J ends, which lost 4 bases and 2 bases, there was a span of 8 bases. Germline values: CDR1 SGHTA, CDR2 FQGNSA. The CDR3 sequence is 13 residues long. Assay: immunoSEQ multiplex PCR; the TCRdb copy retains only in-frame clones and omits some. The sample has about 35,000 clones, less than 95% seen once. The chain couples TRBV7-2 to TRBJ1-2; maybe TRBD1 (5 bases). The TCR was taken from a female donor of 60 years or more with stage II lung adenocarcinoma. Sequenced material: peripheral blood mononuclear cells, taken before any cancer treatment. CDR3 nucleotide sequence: TGTGCCAGCAGCTCACGGGGGAACTATGGCTACACCTTC. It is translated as CASSSRGNYGYTF.